The 13 T cell receptor beta chains given below trace back to one sample, sequenced in a study of immune evolution from preneoplasia to lung adenocarcinoma. The table came from immunoSEQ multiplex PCR; TCRdb's copy has only in-frame clones and leaves some out. The profile shows some 3,500 clones, 75% to 80% of them singletons. Sequenced input: FFPE minimally invasive lung adenocarcinoma tissue. The receptor set was obtained from a person in their sixties or seventies with lung adenocarcinoma.

V gene TRBV29-1 combines with J gene TRBJ2-3, with 9 bases identical to TRBD2. With V trimmed by 1 base and J by 2 bases, 10 bases remained unmatched. The CDR3 runs to 17 residues. Germline CDR1 is SQVTM and CDR2 is ANQGSEA. The CDR3: CSVEGAGGVSSTDTQYF. The CDR3 region has the DNA TGCAGCGTTGAAGGGGCGGGAGGGGTTTCTTCCACAGATACGCAGTATTTT.

This clone was detected only once. The gene calls are TRBV18 and TRBJ1-1; D gene unclear. Germline CDR1 reads KGHSH; CDR2 reads LQKENI. Trimming shortened V by 4 bases and J by 0 bases, and 6 bases separated the two germline ends. The CDR3 has 13 residues. In DNA, the CDR3 is TGTGCCAGCTCACAAGATGTGAACACTGAAGCTTTCTTT. As protein: CASSQDVNTEAFF.

This clone was recorded a few times. This sequence joins TRBV5-1 and TRBJ2-2; 8 nucleotides match TRBD2. Trimming removed 5 bases from V and 4 bases from J; junction bases left unmatched: 7. The CDR3 contains 15 residues. Germline lookup yields CDR1 SGHRS and CDR2 YFSETQ. CDR3 sequence: CASRSGGAATGELFF. CDR3 DNA sequence: TGCGCCAGCAGGTCCGGGGGGGCGGCCACCGGGGAGCTGTTTTTT.

This chain links TRBV4-3 with TRBJ2-7; the D gene is possibly TRBD2 (5 bases). Germline V gene lookup returns CDR1 LGHNA and CDR2 YSLEER. The ends were cut back, 3 bases at V and 4 bases at J, with 13 bases in the middle. The CDR3 has 14 residues. The CDR3 sequence is CASSQRVPGYEQYF. CDR3 nucleotides: TGCGCCAGCAGCCAGCGAGTCCCGGGGTACGAGCAGTACTTC.

The J gene is TRBJ2-2, the V gene TRBV19; 9 nucleotides line up with TRBD2. V lost 2 bases, J lost 3 bases, and 13 bases stayed unmatched. Germline V gene sequence: CDR1 LNHDA, CDR2 SQIVND (reference sequence). This CDR3 is 19 amino acids long. DNA for the CDR3: TGTGCCAGTAGTATAAGCCTTCCGTCTAGCGGGATTCACACCGGGGAGCTGTTTTTT. Encoded protein: CASSISLPSSGIHTGELFF.

V usage is TRBV5-1 and J usage is TRBJ2-1, with D perhaps matching TRBD1 (6 bases). Trimming left V 0 bases short and J 6 bases short, with 10 bases between. The V gene's germline CDR1 is SGHRS and CDR2 YFSETQ. The CDR3 is 14 residues long. CDR3 sequence (DNA): TGCGCCAGCAGCTTGGTACAGGGACCCAATGAGCAGTTCTTC. Translating it yields CASSLVQGPNEQFF.

The rearrangement uses TRBV6-1 and TRBJ2-7; TRBD1 might be the D (6 bases). Looked up from germline, CDR1 is MNHNS and CDR2 is SASEGT. V shed 7 bases and J shed 4 bases, with 17 bases lying between them. The CDR3 sequence is 14 residues long. The CDR3: CASNLGQTLYEQYF. The CDR3 bases are TGTGCCAGCAATCTGGGACAAACCCTATACGAGCAGTACTTC.

The chain links TRBV9 to TRBJ2-7; 7 bases line up with TRBD1. The V gene's germline CDR1 is SGDLS and CDR2 YYNGEE. The CDR3 loop spans 13 amino acids. V shed 7 bases, J shed 3 bases, and the junction held 7 bases outside the gene matches. The CDR3 DNA follows: TGTGCCAGCCACCGGGACAGATTCTACGAGCAGTACTTC. Protein product: CASHRDRFYEQYF.

V usage is TRBV7-3 and J usage is TRBJ2-1; 8 positions agree with TRBD2. Losses at the gene ends were 5 bases for V and 1 base for J; bases not matched to a gene: 10. The germline V gene encodes CDR1 SGHTA and CDR2 FQGTGA. The CDR3 is 17 residues long. The CDR3 protein is CASSTAGGELSYNEQFF. The CDR3 DNA reads TGTGCCAGCAGCACGGCGGGGGGAGAACTATCCTACAATGAGCAGTTCTTC.

This clone has more than one count but fewer than ten. CDR3 coding DNA: TGTGCCAGCAGCTTAGCAATGACTAGCGGGAGCTACAATGAGCAGTTCTTC. It codes for CASSLAMTSGSYNEQFF. The J gene is TRBJ2-1, the V gene TRBV7-2; 12 positions agree with TRBD2. With 0 bases clipped from V and 3 bases from J, the junction kept 3 bases outside the gene matches. The germline V gene has CDR1 SGHTA and CDR2 FQGNSA. The CDR3 length is 17 residues.

V is TRBV7-2 and J is TRBJ2-7; D unclear. In germline, CDR1 is SGHTA, CDR2 FQGNSA. V was clipped by 2 bases and J by 3 bases, with 2 bases between them. This CDR3 contains 11 residues. The CDR3 is CASSLNYEQYF. CDR3 coding DNA: TGTGCCAGCAGCTTAAACTACGAGCAGTACTTC.

V is TRBV12-5 and J is TRBJ2-7; D remains ambiguous. The V gene lost 3 bases and the J gene lost 6 bases, with 15 bases spanning the gap. CDR1 is LGHNT and CDR2 is FRNRAP in the germline V gene. The CDR3 is 14 amino acids. CDR3 amino acids: CASGFTPPDSEQYF. The CDR3 DNA reads as TGTGCTAGTGGTTTCACCCCCCCTGATTCCGAGCAGTACTTC.

The chain recombines TRBV19 with TRBJ1-2; 9 bases agree with TRBD1. After removal of 5 bases from V and 7 bases from J, the junction contained 8 bases not matched to a gene. The CDR3 has 14 amino acids. CDR1 is LNHDA and CDR2 is SQIVND in the germline V gene (reference sequence). This CDR3 is CASSEDRDRAGYTF. The CDR3 nucleotides read TGTGCCAGTAGTGAAGACCGGGACAGGGCTGGCTACACCTTC.